In this sample, the clone carrying this T cell receptor beta chain turned up a few times. Using immunoSEQ multiplex PCR, the repertoire was profiled, and TCRdb retains in-frame clones only, with some absent. The sample yields about 79,000 clones, around nine tenths seen once. The entry originates in a study of T cell changes during pregnancy in multiple sclerosis. The CDR3 runs 18 residues. The V gene end was trimmed by 1 base and the J gene end by 6 bases; junction bases not matched to a gene: 6. CDR1 and CDR2 from the germline V gene are SGHTA and FQGTGA. The TCR was taken from a female donor with multiple sclerosis, enrolled in a pregnancy study. The chain combines TRBV7-3 with TRBJ2-1; TRBD2 aligns across 16 bases. The material was CD4+ T cells from peripheral blood mononuclear cells, obtained in the second trimester of pregnancy. CDR3 nucleotide sequence: TGTGCCAGCAGCTTAAGTCCCGGGACTAGCGGGAGGGCCAATGAGCAGTTCTTC. As protein: CASSLSPGTSGRANEQFF.